A selection of T cell receptor beta chains follows, all from one sample in a study of cytomegalovirus exposure and HLA in healthy donors. Here immunoSEQ multiplex PCR was the method, and the copy in TCRdb shows in-frame clones only, minus some. The sample holds some 87,000 clones; about three fifths are singletons and the top ten take around 5%. The sequencing input was PBMCs. The receptors stem from a woman in her 30s in good health and CMV-seropositive. Each CDR3 is given with its conserved first and last residue. A D gene is named only where the DNA matches it firmly. Expanded clones get a size class; other rows say once, few or many, or leave the size out.

few	TRBD1	TRBJ1-1	TRBV6-1	CASRGDRGHHTEAFF	TGTGCCAGCAGAGGGGACAGGGGGCACCACACTGAAGCTTTCTTT
NA	TRBD2	TRBJ2-1	TRBV7-9	CASSKDLAGEQFF	TGTGCCAGCAGCAAGGACTTAGCGGGCGAGCAGTTCTTC
NA	TRBD1	TRBJ1-1	TRBV6-1	CASSEFPTGRTEAFF	TGTGCCAGCAGTGAATTTCCGACAGGGCGAACTGAAGCTTTCTTT
NA	TRBD1	TRBJ1-6	TRBV5-1	CASSLTGVPYNSPLHF	TGCGCCAGCAGTCTCACAGGGGTCCCCTATAATTCACCCCTCCACTTT
NA	NA	TRBJ1-1	TRBV5-6	CASSLARGQRHMNTEAFF	TGTGCCAGCAGCTTGGCACGCGGACAGCGGCACATGAACACTGAAGCTTTCTTT
few	TRBD1	TRBJ1-1	TRBV28	CASSTSGTGWTEAFF	TGTGCCAGCAGTACTTCCGGGACAGGGTGGACTGAAGCTTTCTTT
NA	NA	TRBJ2-1	TRBV28	CASNGEVNEQFF	TGTGCCAGCAACGGGGAGGTCAATGAGCAGTTCTTC
many	NA	TRBJ1-2	TRBV10-1	CASSESQGRGYTF	TGCGCCAGCAGCGAGTCGCAGGGGCGAGGCTACACCTTC
NA	TRBD2	TRBJ2-2	TRBV7-8	CASSSSSGAPGELFF	TGTGCCAGCAGCTCCTCTAGCGGGGCCCCCGGGGAGCTGTTTTTT
NA	NA	TRBJ1-2	TRBV5-1	CASSPQTDGYTF	TGCGCCAGCAGCCCCCAGACAGACGGCTACACCTTC
NA	NA	TRBJ2-7	TRBV7-9	CSSSETAYEQYF	TGTTCCAGCAGCGAGACAGCCTACGAGCAGTACTTC
NA	NA	TRBJ2-5	TRBV19	CASSMGGGPPGETQYF	TGTGCCAGTAGTATGGGTGGGGGCCCTCCCGGGGAGACCCAGTACTTC
NA	TRBD1	TRBJ1-2	TRBV7-9	CSSSIRDRGQGYGYTF	TGTTCCAGCAGCATCCGGGACAGGGGGCAAGGCTATGGCTACACCTTC
NA	NA	TRBJ2-7	TRBV7-9	CASSLGVGRGAGEQYF	TGTGCCAGCAGCTTAGGAGTTGGTCGGGGAGCAGGCGAGCAGTACTTC
NA	TRBD1	TRBJ1-6	TRBV5-6	CASSLNRGLDSPLHF	TGTGCCAGCAGCTTAAACAGGGGGCTGGATTCACCCCTCCACTTT
NA	NA	TRBJ1-2	TRBV4-1	CASSQMRDVRNYGYTF	TGCGCCAGCAGCCAAATGCGGGACGTTCGGAACTATGGCTACACCTTC
NA	TRBD1	TRBJ1-2	TRBV14	CASSQDWTGGYGYTF	TGTGCCAGCAGCCAAGATTGGACAGGGGGATATGGCTACACCTTC
NA	NA	TRBJ1-6	TRBV11-2	CASSLRGRGNSPLHF	TGTGCCAGCAGCTTAAGGGGCAGGGGTAATTCACCCCTCCACTTT
few	TRBD1	TRBJ1-1	TRBV30	CAWSGRRQGIRVAEAFF	TGTGCCTGGAGTGGGAGAAGACAGGGAATTCGCGTCGCTGAAGCTTTCTTT
NA	TRBD2	TRBJ2-7	TRBV7-2	CASSLSAGAYEQYF	TGTGCCAGCAGCTTATCGGCGGGGGCCTACGAGCAGTACTTC
NA	TRBD1	TRBJ2-7	TRBV5-1	CASSFGQGSYEQYF	TGCGCCAGCAGCTTCGGACAGGGATCTTACGAGCAGTACTTC
NA	NA	TRBJ1-1	TRBV6-5	CASSYSAQANTEAFF	TGTGCCAGCAGTTACTCGGCACAGGCGAACACTGAAGCTTTCTTT
few	NA	TRBJ2-1	TRBV9	CASSAGRVAGEQFF	TGTGCCAGCAGCGCTGGCAGGGTTGCCGGTGAGCAGTTCTTC
NA	NA	TRBJ2-2	TRBV19	CASSFRNTGELFF	TGTGCCAGTAGTTTCAGGAACACCGGGGAGCTGTTTTTT
NA	NA	TRBJ1-1	TRBV5-1	CASSLGITTNTEAFF	TGCGCCAGCAGCTTGGGTATTACAACGAACACTGAAGCTTTCTTT
NA	NA	TRBJ1-1	TRBV6-5	CASSYSPSTEAFF	TGTGCCAGCAGTTATAGCCCCTCCACTGAAGCTTTCTTT
NA	TRBD1	TRBJ1-1	TRBV6-1	CASSGFTGGATEAFF	TGTGCCAGCAGTGGGTTTACAGGGGGGGCCACTGAAGCTTTCTTT
NA	NA	TRBJ1-3	TRBV10-3	CAIRHSSSGNTIYF	TGTGCCATCCGCCATTCGAGCTCTGGAAACACCATATATTTT
NA	TRBD2	TRBJ2-7	TRBV6-6	CASKLAGPSYEQYF	TGTGCCAGCAAGCTAGCGGGGCCCTCCTACGAGCAGTACTTC
NA	TRBD2	TRBJ2-1	TRBV9	CASSVAGGWNEQFF	TGTGCCAGCAGCGTGGCGGGGGGATGGAATGAGCAGTTCTTC
NA	TRBD2	TRBJ2-7	TRBV4-2	CASSQVPSGISYEQYF	TGTGCCAGCAGCCAAGTACCTAGCGGGATCTCCTACGAGCAGTACTTC
NA	TRBD1	TRBJ2-7	TRBV30	CAWSRGQLYEQYF	TGTGCCTGGAGTAGGGGACAGCTGTACGAGCAGTACTTC
NA	NA	TRBJ1-3	TRBV18	CASSRETGSTIYF	TGTGCCAGCTCACGCGAAACAGGGAGCACCATATATTTT
few	NA	TRBJ2-3	TRBV19	CASKGGGRDTQYF	TGTGCCAGTAAAGGCGGTGGAAGGGATACGCAGTATTTT
NA	NA	TRBJ2-5	TRBV30	CAWSAMGGPQETQYF	TGTGCCTGGAGTGCCATGGGGGGGCCCCAAGAGACCCAGTACTTC
NA	TRBD1	TRBJ2-3	TRBV10-3	CAAGGPSTDTQYF	TGTGCCGCAGGGGGCCCCAGCACAGATACGCAGTATTTT
once	TRBD1	TRBJ1-2	TRBV28	CASSWGQTLGYPF	TGTGCCAGCAGCTGGGGACAGACGCTTGGCTACCCCTTC
NA	TRBD2	TRBJ2-7	TRBV14	CASSQVGSGGGQVYEQYF	TGTGCCAGCAGCCAAGTGGGTAGCGGGGGGGGACAAGTCTACGAGCAGTACTTC
NA	NA	TRBJ2-3	TRBV4-1	CASSQASVIDTQYF	TGCGCCAGCAGCCAAGCATCAGTCATAGATACGCAGTATTTT
few	NA	TRBJ2-1	TRBV29-1	CSVEQGVSYNEQFF	TGCAGCGTTGAACAAGGGGTATCCTACAATGAGCAGTTCTTC
NA	NA	TRBJ2-1	TRBV30	CAWSEALRGPLNEQFF	TGTGCCTGGAGTGAGGCTCTCAGGGGTCCCCTCAATGAGCAGTTCTTC
NA	NA	TRBJ2-5	TRBV18	CASSPDSFGTQYF	TGTGCCAGCTCACCGGACTCATTTGGAACCCAGTACTTC
NA	NA	TRBJ1-5	TRBV2	CASSQGREPQHF	TGTGCCAGCAGTCAGGGGAGGGAGCCCCAGCATTTT
NA	NA	TRBJ2-3	TRBV6-1	CASCTGWADTQYF	TGTGCCAGCTGTACAGGGTGGGCAGATACGCAGTATTTT
few	NA	TRBJ1-1	TRBV5-1	CASGANLNTEAFF	TGCGCCAGCGGAGCGAATTTGAACACTGAAGCTTTCTTT
NA	NA	TRBJ1-4	TRBV5-6	CASSPRGGDGEKLFF	TGTGCCAGCAGCCCTAGAGGGGGAGATGGTGAAAAACTGTTTTTT
NA	TRBD1	TRBJ2-7	TRBV6-1	CASSVWGQQASEQYF	TGTGCCAGCAGTGTTTGGGGACAGCAAGCGAGCGAGCAGTACTTC
NA	TRBD1	TRBJ1-6	TRBV7-8	CASSLGTGVLNSPLHF	TGTGCCAGCAGCTTAGGGACAGGGGTACTCAATTCACCCCTCCACTTT
NA	NA	TRBJ1-6	TRBV4-1	CASSQPGDTWSPLHF	TGCGCCAGCAGCCAGCCGGGGGATACATGGTCACCCCTCCACTTT
NA	NA	TRBJ2-5	TRBV12-5	CASGLGQVGETQYF	TGTGCTAGTGGTTTGGGACAGGTCGGCGAGACCCAGTACTTC
NA	NA	TRBJ1-2	TRBV6-1	CASSERGGAGYTF	TGTGCCAGCAGTGAGCGGGGAGGCGCTGGCTACACCTTC
few	TRBD1	TRBJ1-5	TRBV19	CASSIFPGQGGRWNQPQHF	TGTGCCAGTAGTATTTTTCCCGGACAGGGAGGTCGGTGGAATCAGCCCCAGCATTTT
NA	NA	TRBJ1-1	TRBV15	CATSERVLNTEAFF	TGTGCCACCAGCGAACGAGTTCTGAACACTGAAGCTTTCTTT
NA	TRBD1	TRBJ1-4	TRBV7-9	CASSLGQGANEKLFF	TGTGCCAGCAGCTTAGGTCAGGGGGCAAATGAAAAACTGTTTTTT
NA	NA	TRBJ1-1	TRBV2	CASSNGGVTEAFF	TGTGCCAGCAGCAACGGGGGTGTTACTGAAGCTTTCTTT
NA	NA	TRBJ1-2	TRBV29-1	CSVEVNYGYTF	TGCAGCGTTGAAGTAAACTATGGCTACACCTTC
NA	NA	TRBJ2-1	TRBV5-6	CASSLGLSYNEQFF	TGTGCCAGCAGCTTGGGGCTCTCCTACAATGAGCAGTTCTTC
NA	TRBD1	TRBJ1-2	TRBV6-6	CASIGTGAGYTF	TGTGCCAGCATCGGGACAGGGGCCGGCTACACCTTC